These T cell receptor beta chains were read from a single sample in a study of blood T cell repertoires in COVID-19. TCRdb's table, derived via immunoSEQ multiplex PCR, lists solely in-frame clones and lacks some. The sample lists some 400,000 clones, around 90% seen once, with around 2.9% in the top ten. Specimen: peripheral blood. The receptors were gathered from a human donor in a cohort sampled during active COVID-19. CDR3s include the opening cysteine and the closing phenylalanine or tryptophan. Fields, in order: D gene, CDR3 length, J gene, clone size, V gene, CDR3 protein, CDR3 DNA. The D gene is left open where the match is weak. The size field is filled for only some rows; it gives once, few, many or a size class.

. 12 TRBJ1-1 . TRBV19 CASNRGNTEAFF TGTGCCAGTAATCGGGGAAACACTGAAGCTTTCTTT
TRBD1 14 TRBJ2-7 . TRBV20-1 CSASRDRGLNEQYF TGCAGTGCTAGTAGGGACAGGGGGCTAAACGAGCAGTACTTC
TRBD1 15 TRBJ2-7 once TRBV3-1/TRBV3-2 CASSQGTGGFYEQYF TGTGCCAGCAGCCAAGGGACAGGTGGATTCTACGAGCAGTACTTC
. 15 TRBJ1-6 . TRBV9 CASGGGPEGFSPLHF TGTGCCAGCGGCGGGGGGCCAGAGGGTTTTTCACCCCTCCACTTT
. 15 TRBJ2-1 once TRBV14 CASSQDHVRANEQFF TGTGCCAGCAGCCAAGATCATGTCAGGGCTAATGAGCAGTTCTTC
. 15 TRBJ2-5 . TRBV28 CASSSDRISQETQYF TGTGCCAGCAGTTCTGACAGGATCTCCCAAGAGACCCAGTACTTC
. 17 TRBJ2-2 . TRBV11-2 CASSYRAGLDITGELFF TGTGCCAGCAGCTACCGGGCGGGGCTCGATATTACCGGGGAGCTGTTTTTT
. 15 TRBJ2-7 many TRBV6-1 CASSETGTGSYEQYF TGTGCCAGCAGTGAGACAGGTACAGGTTCCTACGAGCAGTACTTC
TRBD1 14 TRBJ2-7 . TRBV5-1 CASSLGGTGGEQYF TGCGCCAGCAGCTTGGGAGGGACAGGGGGCGAGCAGTACTTC
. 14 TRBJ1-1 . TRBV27 CASSPQDRNTEAFF TGTGCCAGCAGTCCCCAGGACAGGAACACTGAAGCTTTCTTT
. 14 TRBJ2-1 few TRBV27 CASSLEATYNEQFF TGTGCCAGCAGTTTAGAGGCCACCTACAATGAGCAGTTCTTC
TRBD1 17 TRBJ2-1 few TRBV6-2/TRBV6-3 CASSYSPPTGVYNEQFF TGTGCCAGCAGTTACTCGCCTCCGACAGGGGTTTACAATGAGCAGTTCTTC
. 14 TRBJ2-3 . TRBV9 CASSVQASTDTQYF TGTGCCAGCAGCGTACAGGCCAGCACAGATACGCAGTATTTT
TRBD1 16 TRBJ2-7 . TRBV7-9 CASSLYGTGDSYEQYF TGTGCCAGCAGCTTATATGGGACAGGGGACTCCTACGAGCAGTACTTC
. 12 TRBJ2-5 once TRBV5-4 CASSFQGETQYF TGTGCCAGCAGCTTTCAGGGAGAGACCCAGTACTTC
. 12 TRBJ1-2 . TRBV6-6 CASSYGDIGYTF TGTGCCAGCAGTTACGGGGACATCGGCTACACCTTC
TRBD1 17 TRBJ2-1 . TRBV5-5 CASSFMTGESSYNEQFF TGTGCCAGCAGCTTTATGACAGGGGAGAGCTCCTACAATGAGCAGTTCTTC
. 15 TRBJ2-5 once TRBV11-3 CASSLGGAGQETQYF TGTGCCAGCAGCTTAGGTGGGGCCGGCCAAGAGACCCAGTACTTC
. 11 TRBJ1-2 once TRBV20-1 CSAGEGYGYTF TGCAGTGCCGGGGAGGGCTATGGCTACACCTTC
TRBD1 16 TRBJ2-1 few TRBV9 CASSNPGTGGYNEQFF TGTGCCAGCAGCAACCCCGGGACAGGGGGCTACAATGAGCAGTTCTTC
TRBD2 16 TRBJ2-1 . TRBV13 CASSLAGAGADNEQFF TGTGCCAGCAGCTTAGCAGGAGCGGGAGCAGATAATGAGCAGTTCTTC
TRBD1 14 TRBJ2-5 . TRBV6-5 CASSYGTGQETQYF TGTGCCAGCAGTTACGGGACAGGGCAAGAGACCCAGTACTTC
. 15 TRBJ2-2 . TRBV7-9 CASSATEGGTGELFF TGTGCCAGCAGCGCCACTGAAGGGGGTACCGGGGAGCTGTTTTTT
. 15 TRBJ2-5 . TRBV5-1 CASRAGRISQETQYF TGCGCCAGCAGGGCAGGCCGAATATCGCAAGAGACCCAGTACTTC
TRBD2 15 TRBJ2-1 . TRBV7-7 CASSLTAGGENEQFF TGTGCCAGCAGTCTTACAGCGGGAGGTGAGAATGAGCAGTTCTTC
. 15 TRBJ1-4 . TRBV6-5 CASSYSGQGSKKLFF TGTGCCAGCAGTTACAGTGGGCAGGGCTCGAAAAAACTGTTTTTT
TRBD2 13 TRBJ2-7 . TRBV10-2 CASSGLAGGEQYF TGCGCCAGCAGTGGGTTAGCGGGAGGGGAGCAGTACTTC
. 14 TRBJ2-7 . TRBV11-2 CASSFERFGGEQYF TGTGCCAGCAGCTTTGAGAGATTCGGGGGCGAGCAGTACTTC
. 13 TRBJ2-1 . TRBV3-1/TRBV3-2 CASSQTRVDEQFF TGTGCCAGCAGCCAAACTAGGGTGGATGAGCAGTTCTTC
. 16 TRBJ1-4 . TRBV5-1 CASSSSRETPNEKLFF TGCGCCAGCAGCTCATCTCGGGAGACACCTAATGAAAAACTGTTTTTT
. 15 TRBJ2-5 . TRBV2 CASSGRGLEQETQYF TGTGCCAGCAGTGGTCGGGGGTTGGAACAAGAGACCCAGTACTTC
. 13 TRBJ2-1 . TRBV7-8 CASSASRNNEQFF TGTGCCAGCAGCGCCTCTAGGAACAATGAGCAGTTCTTC
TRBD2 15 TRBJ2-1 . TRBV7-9 CASSSTSGRAGEQFF TGTGCCAGCAGCTCGACTAGCGGGAGGGCCGGTGAGCAGTTCTTC
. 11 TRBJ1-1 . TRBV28 CASSVATEAFF TGTGCCAGCTCAGTGGCTACTGAAGCTTTCTTT
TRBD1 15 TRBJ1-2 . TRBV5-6 CASSPLRTGDYGYTF TGTGCCAGCAGCCCCCTCCGGACAGGAGATTATGGCTACACCTTC
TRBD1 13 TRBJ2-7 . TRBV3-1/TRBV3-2 CASSRSGQGNKYF TGTGCCAGCAGCCGGTCGGGACAGGGTAACAAGTACTTC
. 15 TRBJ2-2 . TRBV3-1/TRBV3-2 CASSQDTTLGGELFF TGTGCCAGCAGCCAAGATACGACTCTCGGCGGGGAGCTGTTTTTT
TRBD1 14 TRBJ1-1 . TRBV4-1 CASSQESGGTEAFF TGCGCCAGCAGCCAAGAGTCAGGGGGCACTGAAGCTTTCTTT
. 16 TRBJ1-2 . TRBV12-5 CASGLSQTANNYGYTF TGTGCTAGTGGTTTGTCCCAGACAGCGAATAACTATGGCTACACCTTC
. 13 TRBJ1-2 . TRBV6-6 CASSYPNYDGYTF TGTGCCAGCAGTTACCCCAACTATGATGGCTACACCTTC
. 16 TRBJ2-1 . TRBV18 CASSVAGGPSYNEQFF TGTGCCAGCTCAGTGGCCGGGGGGCCGTCCTACAATGAGCAGTTCTTC
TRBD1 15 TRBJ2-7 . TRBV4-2 CASSQGQGENYEQYF TGTGCCAGCAGCCAAGGGCAGGGGGAAAACTACGAGCAGTACTTC
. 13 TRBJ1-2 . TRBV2 CASSVQPNYGYTF TGTGCCAGCAGTGTACAACCTAACTATGGCTACACCTTC
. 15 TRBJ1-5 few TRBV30 CAWTAKGGAGQPQHF TGTGCCTGGACCGCTAAAGGAGGGGCCGGTCAGCCCCAGCATTTT
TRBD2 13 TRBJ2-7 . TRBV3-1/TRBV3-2 CASETSGIYEQYF TGTGCCAGTGAGACTAGCGGAATCTACGAGCAGTACTTC
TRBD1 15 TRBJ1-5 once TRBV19 CASSLDRGGDQPQHF TGTGCCAGTAGCCTAGACAGGGGAGGCGATCAGCCCCAGCATTTT
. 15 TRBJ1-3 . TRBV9 CASSVDRDTGNTIYF TGTGCCAGCAGCGTAGACAGGGACACTGGAAACACCATATATTTT
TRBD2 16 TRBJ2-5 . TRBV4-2 CASSQGGGVKSETQYF TGTGCCAGCAGCCAAGGCGGGGGGGTTAAATCAGAGACCCAGTACTTC
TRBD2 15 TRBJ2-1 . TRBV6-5 CASNTLAGVYNEQFF TGTGCCAGCAACACTCTAGCGGGAGTTTACAATGAGCAGTTCTTC
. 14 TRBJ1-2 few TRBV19 CASSISGIPRGYTF TGTGCCAGTAGTATATCTGGCATCCCTAGGGGCTACACCTTC
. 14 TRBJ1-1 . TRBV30 CAWSPPLRNTEAFF TGTGCCTGGAGCCCCCCACTGAGGAACACTGAAGCTTTCTTT
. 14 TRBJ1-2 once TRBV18 CASSPLGEDYGYTF TGTGCCAGCTCACCATTAGGGGAAGACTATGGCTACACCTTC
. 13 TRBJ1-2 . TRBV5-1 CASSFGGNYGYTF TGCGCCAGCAGCTTCGGAGGGAACTATGGCTACACCTTC
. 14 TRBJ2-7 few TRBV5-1 CASSLAVGTYSFHF TGCGCCAGCAGCTTGGCCGTCGGGACTTACAGTTTTCACTTC
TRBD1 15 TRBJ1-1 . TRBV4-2 CASSQQQGADTEAFF TGTGCCAGCAGCCAGCAACAGGGGGCGGACACTGAAGCTTTCTTT
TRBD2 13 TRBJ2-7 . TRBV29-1 CSALSGLGYEQYF TGCAGCGCCTTGAGTGGACTAGGTTACGAGCAGTACTTC
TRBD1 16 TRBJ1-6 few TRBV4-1 CASSRSDRDDNSPLHF TGCGCCAGCAGCCGATCGGACAGGGACGACAATTCACCCCTCCACTTT
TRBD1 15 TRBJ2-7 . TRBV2 CASREPGTADHEQYF TGTGCCAGCAGGGAACCCGGGACAGCTGACCACGAGCAGTACTTC